The 32 T cell receptor beta chains given below trace back to one sample, sequenced in a study of cytomegalovirus exposure and HLA in healthy donors. The PCR ran on 60 Vbeta and 13 Jbeta primers. Measured with immunoSEQ multiplex PCR; TCRdb has only the in-frame clones, and not every one. The profile shows over 100,000 clones, 65% to 80% of them singletons. What was sequenced was PBMCs. The receptors stem from a male donor in good health and CMV-seropositive.

V is TRBV5-4 and J is TRBJ1-2; 7 nucleotides agree with TRBD1. CDR1 is SGHNT, CDR2 YYREEE, per germline (reference sequence). This CDR3 has 15 amino acids. V gave up 0 bases and J gave up 2 bases; unmatched junction bases: 4. The CDR3 DNA reads TGTGCCAGCAGCTTGGGGGCAGGGGGAAACTATGGCTACACCTTC. Translated: CASSLGAGGNYGYTF.

The chain's CDR3 is CASSLGHLNQPQHF. The CDR3 nucleotides are TGTGCCAGTAGTCTCGGACATCTCAATCAGCCCCAGCATTTT. The chain has TRBV19 and TRBJ1-5; tentatively, D is TRBD1 (5 bases). V was clipped by 5 bases and J by 3 bases, with 11 bases between them. CDR1 and CDR2 from the germline V gene are LNHDA and SQIVND (reference sequence). The CDR3 contains 14 residues.

The chain uses TRBV4-2 and TRBJ2-7; 7 nucleotides align to TRBD2. Germline V gives CDR1 LGHNA, CDR2 YNFKEQ. J lost 3 bases, V lost 3 bases, and 14 bases had no gene match. The CDR3 runs to 17 residues. The CDR3 DNA reads as TGTGCCAGCAGCCAGGGTCTGTTTCTAGCGGATGGCTACGAGCAGTACTTC. Its protein is CASSQGLFLADGYEQYF.

The chain couples TRBV6-5 to TRBJ1-2; 7 bases fit TRBD1. Looked up from germline, CDR1 is MNHEY and CDR2 is SVGAGI. CDR3 length: 14 amino acids. J gave up 7 bases and V 2 bases, and 7 bases lay outside the gene matches. In nucleotides, the CDR3 is TGTGCCAGCAGTTACCTTACAGGGGACGGTGGCTACACCTTC. Amino acids: CASSYLTGDGGYTF.

This clone was detected only once. The chain has TRBV7-9 and TRBJ2-7; the match to TRBD2 covers 10 bases. Germline V gene sequence: CDR1 SEHNR, CDR2 FQNEAQ (reference sequence). The CDR3 has 17 amino acids. V was clipped by 4 bases and J by 3 bases; unmatched bases: 12. The CDR3 protein is CASSWTGLAGADYEQYF. CDR3 DNA: TGTGCCAGCAGCTGGACTGGGCTAGCGGGAGCTGACTACGAGCAGTACTTC.

The V gene is TRBV7-3, the J gene TRBJ1-3; D call uncertain. Deletions cut 3 bases from V and 4 bases from J, with 7 bases between. The CDR3 extends over 13 amino acids. Germline values: CDR1 SGHTA, CDR2 FQGTGA. The CDR3 DNA reads TGTGCCAGCAGCTTCACAGACGGAAACACCATATATTTT. Its translation is CASSFTDGNTIYF.

The chain carries TRBV11-2 and TRBJ2-7; a weak D match, TRBD2 (5 bases). Trimming removed 1 base from V and 6 bases from J, with 10 bases in between. There are 13 residues in the CDR3. CDR1 and CDR2 (germline): SGHAT, FQNNGV. The CDR3, as DNA: TGTGCCAGCAGCTTAGGTTCAGAGGGCGAGCAGTACTTC. Its translation is CASSLGSEGEQYF.

This rearrangement joins TRBV7-2 to TRBJ2-1; 7 bases map to TRBD2. The CDR3 runs 12 residues. CDR1 and CDR2 (germline): SGHTA, FQGNSA. With V trimmed by 5 bases and J by 14 bases, 9 bases remained unmatched. The CDR3 DNA reads TGTGCCAGCAGCCACGGGACTACCCCCAAGTTCTTC. It codes for CASSHGTTPKFF.

V and J are TRBV9 and TRBJ1-2, with TRBD1 matching over 10 bases. Trimming took 2 bases from V and 5 from J; bases not matched to a gene: 6. This CDR3 has 15 residues. Looked up from germline, CDR1 is SGDLS and CDR2 is YYNGEE. The CDR3 nucleotides are TGTGCCAGCAGCGTCGGACAGGGGGTGGGGTATGGCTACACCTTC. Translated: CASSVGQGVGYGYTF.

The chain is built from TRBV10-3 and TRBJ1-2; D remains ambiguous. The CDR3 runs 11 residues. Between the trimmed V and J ends, which lost 2 bases and 5 bases, there was a span of 3 bases. The germline CDR1 and CDR2 sequences are ENHRY and SYGVKD. CDR3: CAISEAYGYTF. The CDR3 DNA sequence: TGTGCCATCAGTGAGGCGTATGGCTACACCTTC.

This clone occurred once. The rearrangement links TRBV28 to TRBJ2-2, with TRBD2 as a possible D gene (6 bases). V gave up 2 bases and J gave up 5 bases, with 21 bases separating them. Germline CDR1 reads MDHEN; CDR2 reads SYDVKM. This CDR3 has 18 amino acids. CDR3 protein: CASSLKSSERGRTGELFF. Here the CDR3 DNA reads TGTGCCAGCAGTTTAAAATCTAGCGAGAGAGGCAGGACCGGGGAGCTGTTTTTT.

This clone is labeled as large. This chain links TRBV4-2 with TRBJ2-7, with D possibly being TRBD2 (5 bases). V lost 0 bases to trimming and J lost 2 bases, with 11 bases between them. There are 15 residues in the CDR3. The germline gives CDR1 LGHNA, CDR2 YNFKEQ. CDR3 region: CASSQERDPAYEQYF. The CDR3 DNA sequence: TGTGCCAGCAGCCAAGAGAGGGATCCCGCCTACGAGCAGTACTTC.

The CDR3 here is CASSPGTGGADTGELFF. The CDR3 DNA follows: TGTGCCAGCAGCCCCGGGACAGGGGGCGCCGACACCGGGGAGCTGTTTTTT. This sequence joins TRBV7-8 and TRBJ2-2, with TRBD1 identical over 12 bases. J gave up 3 bases and V 5 bases, and 7 bases lay outside the gene matches. Germline CDR1 SGHVS, CDR2 FQNEAQ. This CDR3 comprises 17 residues.

The V and J genes are TRBV14 and TRBJ2-7, with 8 bases fitting TRBD1. The J segment lost 5 bases and the V segment lost 0 bases, leaving 9 bases of the junction unmatched. Germline V gene lookup returns CDR1 SGHDN and CDR2 FVKESK. The CDR3 covers 16 residues. The CDR3 coding sequence is TGTGCCAGCAGCCAAGATGGGGCAGGGGGCTTCGACGAGCAGTACTTC. It codes for CASSQDGAGGFDEQYF.

This clone came up a few times. The CDR3 here is CASHDGGGTNEKLFF. CDR3 DNA: TGTGCCAGCCACGACGGGGGGGGTACTAATGAAAAACTGTTTTTT. The chain links TRBV28 to TRBJ1-4; TRBD1 might be the D (5 bases). This CDR3 is 15 amino acids long. Deletions cut 8 bases from V and 2 bases from J, with 15 bases between. CDR1 MDHEN and CDR2 SYDVKM come from the germline V gene. Supplemented by reference TRBV28 and TRBJ1-4, the full variable domain reads DVKVTQSSRYLVKRTGEKVFLECVQDMDHENMFWYRQDPGLGLRLIYFSYDVKMKEKGDIPEGYSVSREKKERFSLILESASTNQTSMYLCASHDGGGTNEKLFFGSGTQLSVL.

On this clone itself: A junction end diverges from the germline sequence, so it may reflect a read error. The V call is TRBV7-9, the J call TRBJ2-5; no definite D call. The germline gives CDR1 SEHNR, CDR2 FQNEAQ (reference sequence). There are 11 residues in the CDR3. This CDR3 reads CSSSSLETQYF. The CDR3 region has the DNA TGTTCCAGCAGCTCCCTGGAGACCCAGTACTTC.

This sequence joins TRBV19 and TRBJ2-7; D is undetermined. The germline V gene has CDR1 LNHDA and CDR2 SQIVND (reference sequence). The CDR3 runs 12 residues. V was cut by 3 bases and J by 5 bases, with 8 bases left in between. Here the CDR3 DNA reads TGTGCCAGTAGTATTCCCGCGCACGAGCAGTACTTC. As protein: CASSIPAHEQYF.

The chain uses TRBV9 and TRBJ1-2; D remains ambiguous. Germline values: CDR1 SGDLS, CDR2 YYNGEE. The CDR3 sequence is 13 residues long. V was trimmed by 3 bases and J by 4 bases, leaving 10 bases between them. The CDR3 DNA sequence: TGTGCCAGCAGCGCGTCGGGGATCTATGGCTACACCTTC. It codes for CASSASGIYGYTF.

The V and J genes are TRBV27 and TRBJ2-1, with 8 bases matching TRBD1. V was pared by 2 bases and J by 3 bases, with 6 bases of the junction left unmatched. CDR3 length: 16 amino acids. Germline CDR1 reads MNHEY; CDR2 reads SMNVEV (reference sequence). The CDR3 spells CASSLGRDRYYNEQFF. The CDR3 bases are TGTGCCAGCAGTTTAGGTCGGGACAGGTACTACAATGAGCAGTTCTTC.

The rearrangement uses TRBV5-4 and TRBJ2-5; D might be TRBD1 (6 bases). Germline V CDR1 and CDR2: SGHNT, YYREEE (reference sequence). The V end lost 0 bases, the J end lost 4 bases, and 16 bases lay between the germline ends. This CDR3 region has 16 residues. CDR3 sequence: CASSLGGPYAVETQYF. In DNA form, the CDR3 reads TGTGCCAGCAGCTTGGGGGGGCCCTATGCGGTAGAGACCCAGTACTTC.

The V call is TRBV28, the J call TRBJ2-5, with TRBD2 matching 9 bases. The CDR3 runs 16 residues. J was trimmed by 4 bases and V by 6 bases; bases with no gene match: 12. Germline-derived CDR1 and CDR2 are MDHEN and SYDVKM. The CDR3 protein is CASRLQRLAAGETQYF. As DNA, the CDR3 is TGTGCCAGCAGGCTGCAGAGACTAGCGGCGGGAGAGACCCAGTACTTC. Supplemented by reference TRBV28 and TRBJ2-5, the full variable domain reads DVKVTQSSRYLVKRTGEKVFLECVQDMDHENMFWYRQDPGLGLRLIYFSYDVKMKEKGDIPEGYSVSREKKERFSLILESASTNQTSMYLCASRLQRLAAGETQYFGPGTRLLVL.

The CDR3 DNA reads as TGTGCCACCTCGACAGGGGGACGTGGGGGCTACACCTTC. This sequence encodes CATSTGGRGGYTF. The V and J genes are TRBV6-5 and TRBJ1-2; 9 bases match TRBD1. V lost 10 bases to trimming and J lost 8 bases; unmatched junction nucleotides: 11. The CDR3 is made up of 13 amino acids. Per the germline V gene, CDR1 is MNHEY and CDR2 is SVGAGI.

The V call is TRBV29-1, the J call TRBJ1-4; tentative D call: TRBD1 (5 bases). CDR1 and CDR2 from the germline V gene are SQVTM and ANQGSEA. V was cut by 3 bases and J by 7 bases, with 15 bases left in between. The CDR3 extends over 14 amino acids. CDR3 amino acids: CSVEGRAGGEKLFF. In DNA form, the CDR3 reads TGCAGCGTTGAGGGCAGGGCCGGTGGTGAAAAACTGTTTTTT.

This rearrangement joins TRBV6-1 to TRBJ1-2, with D unresolved. Germline CDR1 reads MNHNS; CDR2 reads SASEGT. V dropped 0 bases and J dropped 5 bases, with 7 bases sitting between them. This CDR3 has 13 amino acids. The CDR3 here is CASSEASLYGYTF. CDR3 bases: TGTGCCAGCAGTGAAGCTAGCCTTTATGGCTACACCTTC.

As to this clone: Compared with germline, one end of the junction differs, possibly owing to a read error. The chain combines TRBV27 with TRBJ2-7; TRBD1 is a possible D gene (5 bases). Germline CDR1 reads MNHEY; CDR2 reads SMNVEV (reference sequence). CDR3 size: 14 residues. The DNA for the CDR3 is TGTGCCAACAGTTTATCGTTAGGGGCCATCGAGCAGTACTTC. Translating it yields CANSLSLGAIEQYF.

The chain is built from TRBV6-5 and TRBJ1-1; the match to TRBD1 covers 7 bases. J lost 5 bases, V lost 8 bases, and 2 bases had no gene match. The CDR3 is made up of 11 amino acids. The germline gives CDR1 MNHEY, CDR2 SVGAGI. CDR3 coding DNA: TGTGCCAGCTTCAGGGGGACTGAAGCTTTCTTT. Amino acids: CASFRGTEAFF.

This clone was detected only a few times. The chain couples TRBV6-1 to TRBJ1-3; 9 bases agree with TRBD1. This CDR3 is 16 amino acids long. Germline V gives CDR1 MNHNS, CDR2 SASEGT. V shed 0 bases, J shed 4 bases, and the junction held 4 bases outside the gene matches. CDR3 sequence: CASSEALGTGGNTIYF. The CDR3 bases are TGTGCCAGCAGTGAAGCGCTCGGGACAGGGGGAAACACCATATATTTT.

The chain uses TRBV7-2 and TRBJ1-1, with 8 bases matching TRBD1. The CDR3 spans 13 residues. With 5 bases clipped from V and 7 bases from J, the junction kept 6 bases outside the gene matches. Per the germline V gene, CDR1 is SGHTA and CDR2 is FQGNSA. CDR3 sequence: CASSVQGAGEAFF. The CDR3 DNA sequence: TGTGCCAGCAGCGTCCAGGGGGCGGGTGAAGCTTTCTTT.

CDR3 nucleotide sequence: TGCAGCGTCCCGGGACAGAGTAATGAAAAACTGTTTTTT. It is translated as CSVPGQSNEKLFF. The rearrangement joins TRBV29-1 to TRBJ1-4, with TRBD1 identical over 7 bases. The junction had 5 bases not matched to a gene; V was cut back by 6 bases and J by 4 bases. This CDR3 has 13 amino acids. Germline loops: CDR1 SQVTM, CDR2 ANQGSEA.

The genes are TRBV29-1 and TRBJ2-5; TRBD2 aligns across 12 bases. The J call is uncertain, as TRBJ2-7 better fits the DNA end. Germline V gene data show CDR1 as SQVTM and CDR2 as ANQGSEA. The CDR3 is 17 residues long. CDR3 amino acids: CSVEGASGRAGSYEQYF. For the CDR3, the DNA is TGCAGCGTTGAAGGGGCTAGCGGGAGGGCCGGGTCCTACGAGCAGTACTTC.

The chain recombines TRBV6-1 with TRBJ1-5; unclear D gene. Trimming took off 2 bases at V and 3 bases at J, with 8 bases between the two ends. CDR1 and CDR2 (germline): MNHNS, SASEGT. The length of the CDR3 is 14 residues. The CDR3 DNA reads TGTGCCAGCAGTGAACAGTTCGACAATCAGCCCCAGCATTTT. Amino acids: CASSEQFDNQPQHF.

V is TRBV29-1 and J is TRBJ1-1; D remains ambiguous. V was cut by 6 bases and J by 5 bases, with 16 bases left in between. CDR1 and CDR2 from the germline V gene are SQVTM and ANQGSEA. The CDR3 is 13 residues long. The CDR3 bases are TGCAGCGTAGCACATATGGGCCCAACTGAAGCTTTCTTT. Protein product: CSVAHMGPTEAFF. The full variable domain, in which reference TRBV29-1 and TRBJ1-1 provide the parts outside the CDR3, is SAVISQKPSRDICQRGTSLTIQCQVDSQVTMMFWYRQQPGQSLTLIATANQGSEATYESGFVIDKFPISRPNLTFSTLTVSNMSPEDSSIYLCSVAHMGPTEAFFGQGTRLTVV.